The entry below describes one TCR beta chain. This entry is derived from a study of cytomegalovirus exposure and HLA in healthy donors. CDR3 length: 15 amino acids. Between the trimmed V and J ends, which lost 1 base and 5 bases, there was a span of 14 bases. CDR1 is SEHNR, CDR2 FQNEAQ, per germline (reference sequence). Primers included in the PCR were 60 Vbeta and 13 Jbeta primers. The repertoire was sequenced with immunoSEQ multiplex PCR; TCRdb's copy has only in-frame clones and lacks some. The repertoire has about 69,000 clones, approximately 72% of them found once; the top ten carry 10% to 11%. The TCR comes from a woman in her 30s in good health and CMV-seronegative. This chain joins TRBV7-9 and TRBJ1-1, with TRBD1 as a possible D gene (6 bases). The sequenced sample consisted of PBMCs. CDR3 in DNA: TGTGCCAGCAGCTTAGGAGAGGGGGTGTGGACTGAAGCTTTCTTT. Translated, it gives CASSLGEGVWTEAFF.